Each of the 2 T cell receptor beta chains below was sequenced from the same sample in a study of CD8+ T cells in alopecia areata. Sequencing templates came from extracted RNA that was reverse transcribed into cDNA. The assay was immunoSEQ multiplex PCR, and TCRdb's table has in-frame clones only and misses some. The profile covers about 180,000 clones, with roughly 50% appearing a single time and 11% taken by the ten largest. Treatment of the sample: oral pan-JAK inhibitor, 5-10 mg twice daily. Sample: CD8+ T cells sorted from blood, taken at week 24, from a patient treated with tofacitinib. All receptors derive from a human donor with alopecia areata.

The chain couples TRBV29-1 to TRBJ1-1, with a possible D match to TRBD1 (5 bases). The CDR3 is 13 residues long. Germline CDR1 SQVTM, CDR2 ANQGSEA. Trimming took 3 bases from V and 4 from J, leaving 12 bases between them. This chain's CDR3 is CSVDGGSVTEAFF. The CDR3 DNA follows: TGCAGCGTTGATGGGGGGAGTGTCACTGAAGCTTTCTTT.

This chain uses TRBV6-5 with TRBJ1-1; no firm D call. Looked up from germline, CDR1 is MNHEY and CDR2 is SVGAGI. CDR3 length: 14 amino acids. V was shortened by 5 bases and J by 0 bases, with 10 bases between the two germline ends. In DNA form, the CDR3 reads TGTGCCAGCAGTCTGACGGACTTGAACACTGAAGCTTTCTTT. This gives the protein CASSLTDLNTEAFF.